This is a list of T cell receptor beta chains from one sample in a study of patients and donors after allogeneic stem cell transplantation. TCRdb reanalysed the RT-PCR reads using MiXCR and keeps one entry per CDR3 protein. The table includes 800,000 to 1,000,000 distinct CDR3 sequences, more than 15% detected once. The sequencing sample was made of blood, either unsorted or a sorted T cell fraction (not recorded which). The receptors come from a human donor who was either an allogeneic HSCT recipient or a stem cell or donor lymphocyte infusion donor (not recorded which). It is not recorded whose cells these are; they may come from a transplant donor. Both conserved end residues are part of each CDR3. Each record gives: D gene, V gene, J gene, clone size, CDR3 DNA, CDR3 protein. D genes are given only for firm matches. Rows may omit the clone size; those that give it use once, few, many or a size class.

TRBD2	TRBV20-1	TRBJ2-7	NA	TGCAGTGCTAGAGATAGCGGGGAGCTTTCCTACGAGCAGTACTTC	CSARDSGELSYEQYF
TRBD1	TRBV27	TRBJ2-3	few	TGTGCCAGCAGTTTCAGGGGGCCCCCAAGTAGCACAGATACGCAGTATTTT	CASSFRGPPSSTDTQYF
NA	TRBV20-1	TRBJ2-3	NA	TGCAGTGCTAGAATACACCACATCACAGATACGCAGTATTTT	CSARIHHITDTQYF
NA	TRBV20-1	TRBJ2-1	NA	TGCAGTGCTAACTCTTGGGGCTCCTACAATGAGCAGTTCTTC	CSANSWGSYNEQFF
TRBD1	TRBV28	TRBJ1-2	few	TGTGCCAGCAGTTTCCCAAGTCAGGGGGGCCCTACTAACTATGGCTACACCTTC	CASSFPSQGGPTNYGYTF
NA	TRBV12-3/TRBV12-4	TRBJ1-1	many	TGTGCCAGCAGTGGGGAACCGGTTTTCGCTGAAGCTTTCTTT	CASSGEPVFAEAFF
NA	TRBV5-1	TRBJ2-1	NA	TGCGCCAGCAGCTTAGGCCTTAAGAGCAATGAGCAGTTCTTC	CASSLGLKSNEQFF
NA	TRBV4-2	TRBJ2-5	NA	TGTGCCAGCAGCCAAGAAAGGACTAACCAAGAGACCCAGTACTTC	CASSQERTNQETQYF
NA	TRBV20-1	TRBJ1-6	NA	TGCAGTGCTATTATACAGATAATCAATTCACCCCTCCACTTT	CSAIIQIINSPLHF
TRBD2	TRBV12-3/TRBV12-4	TRBJ2-1	few	TGTGCCAGCAGTTCGTCGGCTAGAGGGAGGGAAGATGAGCAGTTCTTC	CASSSSARGREDEQFF
NA	TRBV6-4	TRBJ2-1	few	TGTGCCAGCAGTGCCCGAGGGGAGGATGAGCAGTTCTTC	CASSARGEDEQFF
NA	TRBV6-1	TRBJ2-6	few	TGTGCCAGCACCACCCAGTTCTCTGGGGCCAACGTCCTGACTTTC	CASTTQFSGANVLTF
NA	TRBV6-5	TRBJ2-6	NA	TGTGCCAGCAGTTACCAGTGGGTTAGCTCTGGGGCCAACGTCCTGACTTTC	CASSYQWVSSGANVLTF
NA	TRBV28	TRBJ2-3	NA	TGTGCCAGCAGTTTTCAAGGGGGGATCAGCTCTAGCACAGATACGCAGTATTTT	CASSFQGGISSSTDTQYF
TRBD2	TRBV19	TRBJ2-5	NA	TGTGCCAGTACTCCCTCGGCGAGCGGGAGGGCCGCTGGAGAGACCCAGTACTTC	CASTPSASGRAAGETQYF
TRBD1	TRBV19	TRBJ1-1	many	TGTGCCAGTAGTGCAGTACAGGGGGGTCTTGTCATGAACACTGAAGCTTTCTTT	CASSAVQGGLVMNTEAFF
TRBD1	TRBV19	TRBJ2-7	NA	TGTGCCAGTAGATCCCGGGACAGGGGGCTATTTAACTCCTACGAGCAGTACTTC	CASRSRDRGLFNSYEQYF
NA	TRBV20-1	TRBJ2-2	few	TGCAGTGCTATGTGGACAGCCCTGAACACCGGGGAGCTGTTTTTT	CSAMWTALNTGELFF
NA	TRBV6-1	TRBJ1-2	NA	TGTGCCAGCAGTGGGGGAGGGGTCGGCTACACCTTC	CASSGGGVGYTF
TRBD1	TRBV6-5	TRBJ2-7	NA	TGTGCCAGCAGTTACTCGACAGGGGGTGAGGGCGAGCAGTACTTC	CASSYSTGGEGEQYF
NA	TRBV9	TRBJ2-5	NA	TGTGCCAGCAGCGTAGGTAGGGGTACCCAAGAGACCCAGTACTTC	CASSVGRGTQETQYF
NA	TRBV20-1	TRBJ1-2	many	TGCAGTGCTAGAGATTATCGGACTAACTATGGCTACACCTTC	CSARDYRTNYGYTF
NA	TRBV7-9	TRBJ1-2	NA	TGTGCCAGCAGCTCCAGCGGACAGATAAACTATGGCTACACCTTC	CASSSSGQINYGYTF
NA	TRBV4-1	TRBJ1-4	NA	TGCGCCAGCAGTATGCGGGACATCTCTAATGAAAAACTGTTTTTT	CASSMRDISNEKLFF
NA	TRBV11-2	TRBJ2-7	few	TGTGCCAGCAGCTTACACACCACCTACGAGCAGTACTTC	CASSLHTTYEQYF